The 24 T cell receptor beta chains below all came from one sample that was sequenced in a study of CD8+CD57+ T cells in acquired aplastic anemia. Profiling that covered TCR beta VDJ and CDR3 relied on genomic DNA as its template. MiXCR, run by TCRdb on the reads, gives a single entry per CDR3 protein. The sample carries 400,000 to 600,000 distinct CDR3 sequences, about a third recorded once. All sequencing subjects had displayed CD8+CD57+ cell expansion on flow cytometry. Sequenced input: sorted CD4+, CD8+, or CD8+CD57+ T cells (not recorded which) from PBMCs. These receptors were taken from a human donor with aplastic anemia.

The chain joins TRBV20-1 to TRBJ2-3, with a tentative D call TRBD1 (5 bases). The ends were cut back, 4 bases at V and 4 bases at J, with 15 bases in the middle. Germline assignment: CDR1 DFQATT and CDR2 SNEGSKA (reference sequence). CDR3 length: 14 residues. In DNA form, the CDR3 reads TGCAGTGCTATCGTCCAGGGTTGGCCAGATACGCAGTATTTT. It translates to CSAIVQGWPDTQYF.

J is TRBJ2-1 and V is TRBV9, with 7 bases lining up with TRBD1. CDR1 is SGDLS and CDR2 is YYNGEE in the germline V gene. Trimming at V came to 3 bases and at J to 5 bases, leaving 5 bases not matched to a gene. The CDR3 consists of 14 residues. The DNA for the CDR3 is TGTGCCAGCAGCGAGGGGACAGATGACAATGAGCAGTTCTTC. Its translation: CASSEGTDDNEQFF.

This clonotype was counted ten times or more. The chain recombines TRBV24-1 with TRBJ1-4; D call uncertain. Looked up from germline, CDR1 is KGHDR and CDR2 is SFDVKD. Trimming removed 8 bases at V and 0 bases at J, with 9 bases between. The CDR3 sequence is 14 residues long. CDR3 sequence reads: CATKDRATNEKLFF. The CDR3 coding sequence is TGTGCCACCAAGGACCGAGCAACTAATGAAAAACTGTTTTTT.

CDR3 loop: CASSLAGGDFNEQFF. In DNA form, the CDR3 reads TGCGCCAGCAGCTTGGCCGGGGGGGACTTCAATGAGCAGTTCTTC. This chain uses TRBV5-1 with TRBJ2-1; TRBD2 matches at 8 bases. V trimming: 0 bases; J trimming: 6 bases; junction bases outside the gene matches: 5. CDR1 and CDR2 from the germline V gene are SGHRS and YFSETQ. The CDR3 has 15 amino acids. The whole variable domain, remainder taken from reference TRBV5-1 and TRBJ2-1, is KAGVTQTPRYLIKTRGQQVTLSCSPISGHRSVSWYQQTPGQGLQFLFEYFSETQRNKGNFPGRFSGRQFSNSRSEMNVSTLELGDSALYLCASSLAGGDFNEQFFGPGTRLTVL.

The sample holds many counts of this clonotype. The V gene is TRBV20-1, the J gene TRBJ2-7; D may be TRBD2 (5 bases). V lost 4 bases to trimming and J lost 3 bases, with 16 bases between them. The CDR3 is 14 amino acids. Germline CDR1 is DFQATT and CDR2 is SNEGSKA (reference sequence). The CDR3 is CSAKRLADLYEQYF. The CDR3 DNA follows: TGCAGTGCTAAGAGGCTAGCTGATCTCTACGAGCAGTACTTC.

A remark on this clonotype: The junction differs from germline at one of its ends, possibly a read error. V usage is TRBV15 and J usage is TRBJ1-5; 7 bases line up with TRBD1. Germline V gene sequence: CDR1 LNHNV, CDR2 YYDKDF (reference sequence). The CDR3 consists of 14 residues. This CDR3 is CATSREGAWQPQHF. The CDR3 coding sequence is TGTGCCACCAGCAGGGAGGGGGCCTGGCAGCCCCAGCATTTC.

This clonotype was detected many times. The rearrangement links TRBV15 to TRBJ1-5, with TRBD1 matching over 7 bases. The V segment lost 3 bases and the J segment 7 bases; nucleotides outside the gene matches: 9. The CDR3 has 15 residues. CDR1 LNHNV and CDR2 YYDKDF come from the germline V gene (reference sequence). Here the CDR3 reads CATSRGQGGGQPQHF. Written as DNA, the CDR3 is TGTGCCACCAGCAGGGGCCAGGGGGGAGGACAGCCCCAGCATTTT. The variable domain in full, with the rest retrieved from reference TRBV15 and TRBJ1-5, is DAMVIQNPRYQVTQFGKPVTLSCSQTLNHNVMYWYQQKSSQAPKLLFHYYDKDFNNEADTPDNFQSRRPNTSFCFLDIRSPGLGDTAMYLCATSRGQGGGQPQHFGDGTRLSIL.

This clonotype was observed many times. This rearrangement joins TRBV2 to TRBJ2-6, with D unclear. Germline-derived CDR1 and CDR2 are SNHLY and FYNNEI. The CDR3 totals 15 residues. Trimming removed 5 bases at V and 0 bases at J, with 8 bases between. The CDR3 nucleotides read TGTGCCAGCAGTACAGAGACCTCTGGGGCCAACGTCCTGACTTTC. Translated, it gives CASSTETSGANVLTF.

This clonotype has more than one count but fewer than ten. A much more abundant neighbour one base away suggests this may be a read error. V is TRBV20-1 and J is TRBJ1-2; no firm D call. Germline CDR1 is DFQATT and CDR2 is SNEGSKA (reference sequence). The CDR3 is 8 residues long. This chain's CDR3 is CSADGCTF. The CDR3 DNA sequence: TGCAGTGCTGATGGCTGCACCTTC.

Remarks on this clonotype: A much larger clone differs from this one at a single base, so this may be a read error. The chain couples TRBV24-1 to TRBJ2-1; a weak D match, TRBD2 (7 bases). This CDR3 region has 16 residues. Between the trimmed V and J ends, which lost 5 bases and 5 bases, there was a span of 18 bases. CDR1 is KGHDR, CDR2 SFDVKD, per germline. DNA for the CDR3: TGTGCCACCAGTGGCCCCCAGGCGGGGGCTAACAATGAGCAGTTCTTC. The encoded protein is CATSGPQAGANNEQFF.

This chain joins TRBV29-1 and TRBJ1-4; 9 bases map to TRBD1. Germline-derived CDR1 and CDR2 are SQVTM and ANQGSEA. CDR3 length equals 12 residues. The J segment lost 7 bases and the V segment lost 8 bases, leaving 5 bases of the junction unmatched. CDR3 in amino acids: CSLGQGSEKLFF. DNA for the CDR3: TGCAGCCTCGGACAGGGGAGTGAAAAACTGTTTTTT.

This clonotype was observed many times. The J gene is TRBJ2-7, the V gene TRBV7-2; D uncertain. This CDR3 has 14 amino acids. The germline V and J ends were trimmed by 1 base and 2 bases, with 9 bases remaining between them. Germline V CDR1 and CDR2: SGHTA, FQGNSA. CDR3 coding DNA: TGTGCCAGCAGCTTAGTGGGGTCCGCCTACGAGCAGTACTTC. Encoded protein: CASSLVGSAYEQYF.

The sample holds many counts of this clonotype. The J gene is TRBJ2-5, the V gene TRBV19; TRBD2 matches at 8 bases. The germline gives CDR1 LNHDA, CDR2 SQIVND (reference sequence). With V trimmed by 6 bases and J by 1 base, 1 base remained unmatched. This CDR3 region has 13 residues. DNA of the CDR3: TGTGCCAGTAGGGGACTAGGCCAAGAGACCCAGTACTTC. It yields the protein CASRGLGQETQYF.

This sequence joins TRBV5-6 and TRBJ1-2; TRBD1 is a possible D gene (6 bases). V was pared by 0 bases and J by 7 bases, with 16 bases between. The CDR3 extends over 15 amino acids. Germline V lookup: CDR1 SGHDT, CDR2 YYEEEE. CDR3 loop: CASSLDSGGVTGYTF. The CDR3 coding sequence is TGTGCCAGCAGCTTGGATTCGGGGGGCGTGACTGGCTACACCTTC. Together with reference TRBV5-6 and TRBJ1-2, the CDR3 gives the full variable domain: DAGVTQSPTHLIKTRGQQVTLRCSPKSGHDTVSWYQQALGQGPQFIFQYYEEEERQRGNFPDRFSGHQFPNYSSELNVNALLLGDSALYLCASSLDSGGVTGYTFGSGTRLTVV.

This clonotype was detected only once. The chain recombines TRBV18 with TRBJ2-5; the D gene is possibly TRBD1 (6 bases). V lost 3 bases and J 0 bases, leaving 11 bases between the germline ends. Germline V CDR1 and CDR2: KGHSH, LQKENI. The CDR3 is 15 amino acids. CDR3 in DNA: TGTGCCAGCTCACCTTCCTGGACAGACCAAGAGACCCAGTACTTC. It codes for CASSPSWTDQETQYF.

This chain links TRBV2 with TRBJ2-7; 8 nucleotides align to TRBD2. Germline V gene lookup returns CDR1 SNHLY and CDR2 FYNNEI. The ends lost 6 bases at V and 6 bases at J; junction bases unmatched: 13. CDR3 length equals 15 residues. CDR3 amino acids: CASSGHPGGPVEQYF. DNA for the CDR3: TGTGCCAGCAGCGGACATCCGGGAGGGCCAGTCGAGCAGTACTTC.

This clonotype occurred once. The V and J genes are TRBV11-2 and TRBJ2-1; 10 bases line up with TRBD2. CDR1 is SGHAT, CDR2 FQNNGV, per germline. V was clipped by 4 bases and J by 9 bases; unmatched bases: 9. This CDR3 is 15 amino acids long. CDR3 region: CASSSGSGRRSEQFF. The CDR3 DNA follows: TGTGCCAGCAGCTCCGGTAGCGGGAGGAGGAGTGAGCAGTTCTTC.

The rearrangement joins TRBV11-1 to TRBJ2-3; 15 bases fit TRBD2. Germline loops: CDR1 SGHAT, CDR2 FQDESV (reference sequence). The CDR3 extends over 17 amino acids. Unmatched junction bases numbered 1, after V lost 0 bases and J lost 3 bases. Here the CDR3 reads CASSLAGTSGRTDTQYF. The CDR3 coding sequence is TGTGCCAGCAGCTTAGCCGGGACTAGCGGGAGGACAGATACGCAGTATTTT.

The chain combines TRBV3-1 with TRBJ2-3, with D possibly TRBD2 on 5 matching bases. This CDR3 spans 14 amino acids. V lost 0 bases and J 4 bases, leaving 8 bases between the germline ends. Per germline, CDR1 LGHDT and CDR2 YNNKEL (reference sequence). The CDR3 region is CASSQDREPDTQYF. As DNA, the CDR3 is TGTGCCAGCAGCCAAGACCGGGAACCAGATACGCAGTATTTT.

V is TRBV5-4 and J is TRBJ2-5; D gene uncertain. The germline CDR1 and CDR2 sequences are SGHNT and YYREEE (reference sequence). There are 13 residues in the CDR3. V gave up 4 bases and J gave up 5 bases, with 12 bases separating them. This CDR3 reads CASSPEVWETQYF. CDR3 sequence (DNA): TGTGCCAGCAGCCCCGAAGTATGGGAGACCCAGTACTTC.

The genes are TRBV9 and TRBJ1-3; D unresolved. The CDR3 loop spans 14 amino acids. Trimming stripped 0 bases from V and 4 bases from J, with 8 bases between. The germline gives CDR1 SGDLS, CDR2 YYNGEE. CDR3 residues: CASSVGGRGNTIYF. The DNA for the CDR3 is TGTGCCAGCAGCGTAGGTGGCCGGGGAAACACCATATATTTT.

The chain employs TRBV5-1 and TRBJ2-5; perhaps TRBD2 as D (5 bases). Trimming removed 2 bases at V and 2 bases at J, with 13 bases between. Per the germline V gene, CDR1 is SGHRS and CDR2 is YFSETQ. This CDR3 is 15 amino acids long. The CDR3 loop is CASSLDGRRQETQYF. The CDR3 DNA reads TGCGCCAGCAGCTTAGACGGACGGAGGCAAGAGACCCAGTACTTC.

This clonotype was detected only a few times. This rearrangement joins TRBV24-1 to TRBJ2-7; tentatively, D is TRBD2 (5 bases). This CDR3 contains 17 residues. Trimming took off 7 bases at V and 1 base at J, with 22 bases between the two ends. Germline V lookup: CDR1 KGHDR, CDR2 SFDVKD. Written as DNA, the CDR3 is TGTGCCACCAGCGACGAACGAACCGGGATCGGGTCCTACGAGCAGTACTTC. Translating gives CATSDERTGIGSYEQYF.

The rearrangement links TRBV6-1 to TRBJ1-1; D unresolved. CDR1 is MNHNS, CDR2 SASEGT, per germline. This CDR3 has 14 amino acids. Trimming left V 6 bases short and J 6 bases short, with 17 bases between. CDR3 sequence (DNA): TGTGCCAGCAGAAGTACTAGGGTTGGCGCTGAAGCTTTCTTT. It codes for CASRSTRVGAEAFF.